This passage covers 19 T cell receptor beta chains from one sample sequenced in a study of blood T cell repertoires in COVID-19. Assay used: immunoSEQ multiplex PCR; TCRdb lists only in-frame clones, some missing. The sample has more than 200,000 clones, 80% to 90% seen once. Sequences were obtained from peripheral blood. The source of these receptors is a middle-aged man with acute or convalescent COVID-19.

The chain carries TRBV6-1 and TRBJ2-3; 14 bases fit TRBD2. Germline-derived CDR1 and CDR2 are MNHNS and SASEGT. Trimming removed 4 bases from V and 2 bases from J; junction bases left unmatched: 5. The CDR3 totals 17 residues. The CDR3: CASSGTSGGYNTDTQYF. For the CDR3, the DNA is TGTGCCAGCAGTGGGACTAGCGGGGGGTACAACACAGATACGCAGTATTTT.

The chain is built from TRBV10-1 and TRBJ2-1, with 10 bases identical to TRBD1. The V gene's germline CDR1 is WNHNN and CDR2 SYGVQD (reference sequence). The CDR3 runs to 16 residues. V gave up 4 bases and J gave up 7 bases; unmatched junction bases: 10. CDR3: CASSGEGGQGLNEQFF. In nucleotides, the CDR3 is TGCGCCAGCAGTGGGGAAGGGGGACAGGGGTTGAATGAGCAGTTCTTC.

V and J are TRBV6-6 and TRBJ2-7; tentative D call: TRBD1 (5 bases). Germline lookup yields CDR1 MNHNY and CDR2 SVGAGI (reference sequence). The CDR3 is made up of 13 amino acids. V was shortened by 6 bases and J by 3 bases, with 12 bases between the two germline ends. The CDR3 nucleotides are TGTGCCAGCAGCCGTCCACAGGACTACGAGCAGTACTTC. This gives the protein CASSRPQDYEQYF.

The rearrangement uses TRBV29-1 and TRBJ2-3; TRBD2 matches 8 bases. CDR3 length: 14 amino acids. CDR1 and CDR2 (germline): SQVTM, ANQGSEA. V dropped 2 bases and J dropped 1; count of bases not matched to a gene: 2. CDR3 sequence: CSVESGGGTDTQYF. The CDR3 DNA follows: TGCAGCGTTGAATCGGGGGGGGGCACAGATACGCAGTATTTT.

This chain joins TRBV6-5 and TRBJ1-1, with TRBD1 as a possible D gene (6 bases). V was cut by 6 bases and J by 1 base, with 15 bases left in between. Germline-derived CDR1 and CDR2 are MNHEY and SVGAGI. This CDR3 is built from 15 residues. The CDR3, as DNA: TGTGCCAGCAGACCCCCCAGGGGATCGAACACTGAAGCTTTCTTT. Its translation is CASRPPRGSNTEAFF.

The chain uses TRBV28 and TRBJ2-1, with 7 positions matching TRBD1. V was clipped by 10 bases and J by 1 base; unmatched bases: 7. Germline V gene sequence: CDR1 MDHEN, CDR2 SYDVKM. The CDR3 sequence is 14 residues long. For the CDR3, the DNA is TGTGCCATCAATGAACAGGGGTCCTACAATGAGCAGTTCTTC. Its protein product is CAINEQGSYNEQFF.

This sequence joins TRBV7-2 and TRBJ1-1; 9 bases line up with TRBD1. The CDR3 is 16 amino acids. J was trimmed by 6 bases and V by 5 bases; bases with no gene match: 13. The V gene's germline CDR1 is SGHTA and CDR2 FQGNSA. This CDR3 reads CASSPKQGALFSEAFF. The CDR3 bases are TGTGCCAGCAGCCCTAAACAGGGGGCGCTGTTCTCTGAAGCTTTCTTT.

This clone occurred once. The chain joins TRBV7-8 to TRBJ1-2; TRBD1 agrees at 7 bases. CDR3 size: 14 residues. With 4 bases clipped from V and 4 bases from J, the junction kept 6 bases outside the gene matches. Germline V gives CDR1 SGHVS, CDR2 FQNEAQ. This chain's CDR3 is CASSSRQGPYGYTF. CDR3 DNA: TGTGCCAGCAGCTCCAGACAGGGACCCTATGGCTACACCTTC.

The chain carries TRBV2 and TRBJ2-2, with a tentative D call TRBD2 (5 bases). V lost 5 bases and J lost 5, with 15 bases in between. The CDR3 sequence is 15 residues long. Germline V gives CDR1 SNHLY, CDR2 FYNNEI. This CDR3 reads CASSTGRKETGELFF. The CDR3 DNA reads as TGTGCCAGCAGTACGGGGAGAAAGGAAACCGGGGAGCTGTTTTTT. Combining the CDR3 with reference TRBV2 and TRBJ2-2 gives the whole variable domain EPEVTQTPSHQVTQMGQEVILRCVPISNHLYFYWYRQILGQKVEFLVSFYNNEISEKSEIFDDQFSVERPDGSNFTLKIRSTKLEDSAMYFCASSTGRKETGELFFGEGSRLTVL.

CDR3 sequence: CASSLTFVGGNTEAFF. As DNA, the CDR3 is TGTGCCAGCAGTCTTACCTTCGTAGGGGGTAACACTGAAGCTTTCTTT. The chain joins TRBV27 to TRBJ1-1; D might be TRBD1 (6 bases). The CDR3 has 16 residues. CDR1 and CDR2 (germline): MNHEY, SMNVEV (reference sequence). V shed 5 bases and J shed 2 bases, with 18 bases lying between them.

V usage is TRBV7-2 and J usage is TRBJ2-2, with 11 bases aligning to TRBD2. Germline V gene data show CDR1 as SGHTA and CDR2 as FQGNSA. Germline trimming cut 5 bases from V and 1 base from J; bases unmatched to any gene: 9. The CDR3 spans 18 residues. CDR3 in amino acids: CASSKRGGLAGNTGELFF. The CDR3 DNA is TGTGCCAGCAGCAAGAGAGGCGGACTAGCGGGGAACACCGGGGAGCTGTTTTTT. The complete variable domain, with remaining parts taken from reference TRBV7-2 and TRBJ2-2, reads GAGVSQSPSNKVTEKGKDVELRCDPISGHTALYWYRQSLGQGLEFLIYFQGNSAPDKSGLPSDRFSAERTGGSVSTLTIQRTQQEDSAVYLCASSKRGGLAGNTGELFFGEGSRLTVL.

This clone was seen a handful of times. The CDR3 DNA reads as TGTGCCAGCTCAAGCGGGGGGGCAGATACGCAGTATTTT. This sequence encodes CASSSGGADTQYF. The chain carries TRBV18 and TRBJ2-3, with TRBD2 matching over 10 bases. With 5 bases clipped from V and 4 bases from J, the junction kept 0 bases outside the gene matches. Germline lookup yields CDR1 KGHSH and CDR2 LQKENI. This CDR3 comprises 13 residues.

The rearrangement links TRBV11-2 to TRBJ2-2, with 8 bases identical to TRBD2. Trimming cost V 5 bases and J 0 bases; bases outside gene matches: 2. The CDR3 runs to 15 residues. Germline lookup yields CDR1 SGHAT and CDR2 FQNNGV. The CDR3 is CASSRGGTNTGELFF. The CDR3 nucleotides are TGTGCCAGCAGCCGCGGGGGGACGAACACCGGGGAGCTGTTTTTT.

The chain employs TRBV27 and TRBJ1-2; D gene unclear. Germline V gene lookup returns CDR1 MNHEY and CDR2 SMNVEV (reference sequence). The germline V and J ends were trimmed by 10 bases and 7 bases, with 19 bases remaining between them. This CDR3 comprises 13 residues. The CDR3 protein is CATAGGRTGGYTF. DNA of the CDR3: TGTGCCACCGCGGGAGGCAGAACCGGTGGCTACACCTTC.

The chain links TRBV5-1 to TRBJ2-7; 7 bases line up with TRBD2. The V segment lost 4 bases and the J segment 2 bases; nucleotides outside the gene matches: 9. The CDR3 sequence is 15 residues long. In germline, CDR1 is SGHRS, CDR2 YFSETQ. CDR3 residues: CASSRGGGLPYEQYF. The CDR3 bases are TGCGCCAGCAGCAGAGGCGGGGGACTACCCTACGAGCAGTACTTC.

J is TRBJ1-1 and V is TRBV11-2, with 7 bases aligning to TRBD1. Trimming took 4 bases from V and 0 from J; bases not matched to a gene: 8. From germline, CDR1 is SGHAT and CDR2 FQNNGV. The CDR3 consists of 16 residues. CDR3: CASSSGQVTMNTEAFF. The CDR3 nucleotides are TGTGCCAGCAGCTCTGGACAGGTGACTATGAACACTGAAGCTTTCTTT. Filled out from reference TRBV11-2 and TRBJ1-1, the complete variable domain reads EAGVAQSPRYKIIEKRQSVAFWCNPISGHATLYWYQQILGQGPKLLIQFQNNGVVDDSQLPKDRFSAERLKGVDSTLKIQPAKLEDSAVYLCASSSGQVTMNTEAFFGQGTRLTVV.

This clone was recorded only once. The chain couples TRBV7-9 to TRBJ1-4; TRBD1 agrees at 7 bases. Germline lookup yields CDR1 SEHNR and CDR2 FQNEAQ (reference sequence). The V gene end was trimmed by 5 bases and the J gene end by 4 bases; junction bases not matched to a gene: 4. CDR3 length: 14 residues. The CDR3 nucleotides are TGTGCCAGCAGCAAGGGGGCGGTTAATGAAAAACTGTTTTTT. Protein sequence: CASSKGAVNEKLFF.

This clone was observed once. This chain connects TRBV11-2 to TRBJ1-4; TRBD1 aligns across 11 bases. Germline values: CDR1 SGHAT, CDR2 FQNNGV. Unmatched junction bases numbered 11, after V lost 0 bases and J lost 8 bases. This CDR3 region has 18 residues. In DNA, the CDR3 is TGTGCCAGCAGCTTAGACCCGGACAGGGGGCCAGGGAGAGAAAAACTGTTTTTT. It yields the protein CASSLDPDRGPGREKLFF.

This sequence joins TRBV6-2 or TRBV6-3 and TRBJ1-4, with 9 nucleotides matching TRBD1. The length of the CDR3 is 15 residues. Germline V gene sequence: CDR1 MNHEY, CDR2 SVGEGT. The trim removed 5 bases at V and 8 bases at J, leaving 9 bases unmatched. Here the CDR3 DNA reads TGTGCCAGCAGTACCTTAGGACAGGGGCGAGAAAAACTGTTTTTT. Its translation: CASSTLGQGREKLFF.